Presented here are 9 T cell receptor beta chains from one specimen sequenced in a study of blood T cells in healthy people across ages. It was with a sample-barcoded 5' primer and a J-beta primer mix that a second PCR of roughly 6 to 12 cycles was run. Using its own MiXCR run on the 5' RACE reads, TCRdb lists one record per CDR3 protein. Of over a million distinct CDR3 sequences listed, around 55% are singletons. Sequencing was performed on blood. The origin of the receptors is a man younger than 30 in good health.

The chain carries TRBV4-1 and TRBJ2-7; TRBD1 aligns across 7 bases. V trimming: 4 bases; J trimming: 2 bases; junction bases outside the gene matches: 5. This CDR3 has 14 residues. The germline V gene has CDR1 MGHRA and CDR2 YSYEKL. As DNA, the CDR3 is TGCGCCAGCAGCCGAAGACAGGGAGCCTACGAGCAGTACTTC. It yields the protein CASSRRQGAYEQYF.

The rearrangement uses TRBV20-1 and TRBJ2-1; TRBD2 might be the D (6 bases). The germline V gene encodes CDR1 DFQATT and CDR2 SNEGSKA (reference sequence). V lost 4 bases and J lost 0, with 16 bases in between. The CDR3 contains 16 residues. In DNA, the CDR3 is TGCAGTGCTACAGGAAGCGGGTCCAGCTCCTACAATGAGCAGTTCTTC. It encodes CSATGSGSSSYNEQFF.

The V gene is TRBV10-3, the J gene TRBJ2-3, with TRBD2 matching 8 bases. Germline V lookup: CDR1 ENHRY, CDR2 SYGVKD. The CDR3 loop spans 14 amino acids. The V segment lost 4 bases and the J segment 5 bases; nucleotides outside the gene matches: 5. CDR3 coding DNA: TGTGCCATCAGTGCGGCGGGAGGCATAGATACGCAGTATTTT. Protein sequence: CAISAAGGIDTQYF.

The V gene is TRBV7-2, the J gene TRBJ2-7; possible D gene TRBD2, 6 bases. The germline gives CDR1 SGHTA, CDR2 FQGNSA. CDR3 length: 14 amino acids. V lost 4 bases, J lost 2 bases, and 12 bases lay in between. This chain's CDR3 is CASSYWDSTYEQYF. The CDR3 nucleotides are TGTGCCAGCAGCTACTGGGACTCTACCTACGAGCAGTACTTC.

The chain joins TRBV5-1 to TRBJ1-2, with 7 bases matching TRBD1. The CDR3 has 16 residues. Looked up from germline, CDR1 is SGHRS and CDR2 is YFSETQ. With V trimmed by 2 bases and J by 1 base, 8 bases remained unmatched. The CDR3 region is CASSFAQGIGNYGYTF. The CDR3, as DNA: TGCGCCAGCAGCTTTGCACAGGGGATTGGTAACTATGGCTACACCTTC.

The V call is TRBV6-5, the J call TRBJ2-7; 8 bases align to TRBD1. This CDR3 has 13 amino acids. The trim removed 6 bases at V and 7 bases at J, leaving 8 bases unmatched. Looked up from germline, CDR1 is MNHEY and CDR2 is SVGAGI. The CDR3 is CASSPGGTGEQYF. CDR3 DNA: TGTGCCAGCAGCCCAGGGGGCACGGGGGAGCAGTACTTC.

The count of this clonotype is one. The V and J genes are TRBV6-5 and TRBJ1-1, with D maybe TRBD1 (6 bases). Trimming took off 4 bases at V and 8 bases at J, with 11 bases between the two ends. The germline V gene has CDR1 MNHEY and CDR2 SVGAGI. This CDR3 region has 12 residues. The CDR3 is CASSFDRLEAFF. The CDR3 coding sequence is TGTGCCAGCAGTTTCGACAGGCTAGAAGCTTTCTTT.

As to this clonotype: At one of its ends the junction is not consistent with the germline gene, which may arise from a read error. V usage is TRBV7-2 and J usage is TRBJ2-7; possibly TRBD1 for D (5 bases). CDR1 and CDR2 from the germline V gene are SGHTA and FQGNSA. The CDR3 loop spans 15 amino acids. DNA of the CDR3: TGTGCAAGCAGCTTAAGGATAGGGGCGGTCTACGAGCAGTACTTC. The encoded protein is CASSLRIGAVYEQYF.

In this sample, this clonotype turned up a few times. The V and J genes are TRBV11-2 and TRBJ2-7, with D possibly TRBD2 on 5 matching bases. Trimming stripped 2 bases from V and 0 bases from J, with 8 bases between. CDR3 length: 14 residues. Germline V CDR1 and CDR2: SGHAT, FQNNGV. In nucleotides, the CDR3 is TGTGCCAGCAGCTTAAATGCGGGCTCCTACGAGCAGTACTTC. It encodes CASSLNAGSYEQYF.